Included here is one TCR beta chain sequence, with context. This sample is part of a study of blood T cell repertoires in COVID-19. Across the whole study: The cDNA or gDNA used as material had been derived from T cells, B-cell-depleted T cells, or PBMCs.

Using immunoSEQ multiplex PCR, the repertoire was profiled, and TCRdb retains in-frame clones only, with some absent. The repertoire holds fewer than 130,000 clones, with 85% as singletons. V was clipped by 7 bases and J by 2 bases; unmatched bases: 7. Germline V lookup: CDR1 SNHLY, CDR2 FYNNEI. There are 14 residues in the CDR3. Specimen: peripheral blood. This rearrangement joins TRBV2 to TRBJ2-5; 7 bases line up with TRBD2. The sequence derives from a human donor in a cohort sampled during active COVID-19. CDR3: CASKWTRGQETQYF. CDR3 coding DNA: TGTGCCAGCAAGTGGACTAGAGGACAAGAGACCCAGTACTTC.